These 11 T cell receptor beta chains came from one sample sequenced in a study of shared clonotypes between healthy human individuals. The assay was immunoSEQ multiplex PCR, and TCRdb's table has in-frame clones only and misses some. Of about 530,000 clones in the sample, about 75% were seen once. The sample taken for sequencing was PBMCs. The receptor set was obtained from a woman aged 40 to 50 in good health. Some clones in this sample may be carry-over from other donors' samples.

The chain links TRBV4-1 to TRBJ2-5; either TRBD1 or TRBD2 may supply D (5 bases each). Germline-derived CDR1 and CDR2 are MGHRA and YSYEKL. The CDR3 is 16 residues long. V lost 1 base and J 2 bases, leaving 14 bases between the germline ends. The CDR3 coding sequence is TGCGCCAGCAGCCAAGGGGACGGGGCCTATCAAGAGACCCAGTACTTC. As protein: CASSQGDGAYQETQYF.

This chain links TRBV6-5 with TRBJ2-3; 7 nucleotides match TRBD2. The V gene's germline CDR1 is MNHEY and CDR2 SVGAGI. There are 14 residues in the CDR3. V was pared by 2 bases and J by 5 bases, with 4 bases of the junction left unmatched. CDR3 in DNA: TGTGCCAGCAGTTACGGGGCTAGCGGAGATACGCAGTATTTT. Translation: CASSYGASGDTQYF.

The chain is built from TRBV6-4 and TRBJ2-3; weak D call: TRBD1 (6 bases). Germline CDR1 reads MRHNA; CDR2 reads SNTAGT. The CDR3 spans 14 residues. V was pared by 5 bases and J by 0 bases, with 9 bases between. The DNA for the CDR3 is TGTGCCAGCAGTAGCCAGGGGAGCACAGATACGCAGTATTTT. Protein: CASSSQGSTDTQYF.

The V gene is TRBV5-4, the J gene TRBJ2-1; D call uncertain. This CDR3 region has 13 residues. V was pared by 1 base and J by 6 bases, with 8 bases between. Germline assignment: CDR1 SGHNT and CDR2 YYREEE (reference sequence). The CDR3 coding sequence is TGTGCCAGCAGCTTGTCGCTAGGCAATGAGCAGTTCTTC. Its translation: CASSLSLGNEQFF.

This clone was found a few times. V gene TRBV15 combines with J gene TRBJ2-7; D not certain. Germline V CDR1 and CDR2: LNHNV, YYDKDF (reference sequence). The CDR3 consists of 13 residues. Trimming took 1 base from V and 4 from J, leaving 8 bases between them. The CDR3 is CATSRVGIYEQYF. CDR3 nucleotides: TGTGCCACCAGCAGAGTAGGGATTTACGAGCAGTACTTC. Complete variable domain (other parts from reference TRBV15 and TRBJ2-7): DAMVIQNPRYQVTQFGKPVTLSCSQTLNHNVMYWYQQKSSQAPKLLFHYYDKDFNNEADTPDNFQSRRPNTSFCFLDIRSPGLGDTAMYLCATSRVGIYEQYFGPGTRLTVT.

The rearrangement links TRBV12-5 to TRBJ1-1, with D uncertain. The V and J ends lost 8 bases and 1 base respectively, with 17 bases between them. Germline CDR1 and CDR2: LGHNT and FRNRAP. This CDR3 has 15 residues. The CDR3 nucleotides read TGTGCTAGTTATAGCCCACGTGGACCGAACACTGAAGCTTTCTTT. Amino acid sequence: CASYSPRGPNTEAFF.

V is TRBV5-1 and J is TRBJ2-5; no clear D gene. V was cut by 2 bases and J by 5 bases, with 16 bases left in between. Germline lookup yields CDR1 SGHRS and CDR2 YFSETQ. The CDR3 spans 15 residues. The CDR3 DNA reads as TGCGCCAGCAGCTTCCAGGCCGAGTGGTGGGAGACCCAGTACTTC. Residues: CASSFQAEWWETQYF.

The chain couples TRBV6-5 to TRBJ2-3; D gene uncertain. V gave up 0 bases and J gave up 2 bases, with 12 bases separating them. Per germline, CDR1 MNHEY and CDR2 SVGAGI. The CDR3 runs to 16 residues. CDR3: CASSYSLSDATDTQYF. DNA of the CDR3: TGTGCCAGCAGTTACTCCTTATCTGATGCCACAGATACGCAGTATTTT.

This clone was seen more than once but under ten times. This may be a read error: a much more frequent sequence differs by one nucleotide. The V call is TRBV7-9, the J call TRBJ2-3, with 11 positions matching TRBD2. CDR3 size: 14 residues. Germline V gives CDR1 SEHNR, CDR2 FQNEAQ (reference sequence). The V gene end was trimmed by 3 bases and the J gene end by 4 bases; junction bases not matched to a gene: 0. CDR3 sequence reads: CASSFSGRADTQYF. The CDR3 DNA reads as TGTGCCAGCAGCTTTAGCGGGAGGGCAGATACGCAGTATTTT.

The DNA for the CDR3 is TGCGCCAGCAGCTTGCTGGATATGAACACTGAAGCTTTCTTT. This gives the protein CASSLLDMNTEAFF. This chain links TRBV5-1 with TRBJ1-1; the D is unclear. The CDR3 sequence is 14 residues long. Germline CDR1 and CDR2: SGHRS and YFSETQ. The ends were cut back, 1 base at V and 0 bases at J, with 7 bases in the middle.

Of note for this clone: A clone one base away is much larger, so this may be a read error. This sequence joins TRBV30 and TRBJ1-2; 10 bases agree with TRBD1. Germline trimming cut 1 base from V and 3 bases from J; bases unmatched to any gene: 5. The CDR3 totals 15 residues. Germline assignment: CDR1 GTSNPN and CDR2 SVGIG (reference sequence). This CDR3 reads CAWSDLGTGDYGYTF. The CDR3, as DNA: TGTGCCTGGAGTGACCTAGGGACAGGGGACTATGGCTACACCTTC.